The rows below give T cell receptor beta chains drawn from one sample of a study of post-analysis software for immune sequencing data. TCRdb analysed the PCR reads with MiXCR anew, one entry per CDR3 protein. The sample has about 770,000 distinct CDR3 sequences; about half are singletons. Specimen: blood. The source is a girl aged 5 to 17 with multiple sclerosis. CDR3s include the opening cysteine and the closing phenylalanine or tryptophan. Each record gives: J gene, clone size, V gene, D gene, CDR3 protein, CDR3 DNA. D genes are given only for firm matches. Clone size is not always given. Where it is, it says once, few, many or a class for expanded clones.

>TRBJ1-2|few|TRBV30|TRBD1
CASTDRLGYGYTF
TGTGCCTCCACGGACAGGCTGGGTTATGGCTACACCTTC
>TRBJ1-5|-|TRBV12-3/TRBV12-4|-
CASSLWQGFNQPQHF
TGTGCCAGCAGTTTATGGCAGGGGTTTAATCAGCCCCAGCATTTT
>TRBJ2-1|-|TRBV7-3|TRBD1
CASSLTGTGGKEQFF
TGTGCCAGCAGCTTAACAGGGACAGGGGGCAAAGAGCAGTTCTTC
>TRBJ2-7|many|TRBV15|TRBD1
CATSRDRSYEQYF
TGTGCCACCAGCAGGGACAGGTCCTACGAGCAGTACTTC
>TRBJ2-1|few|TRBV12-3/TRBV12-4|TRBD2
CASSPGTRDSYNEQFF
TGTGCCAGCAGCCCCGGGACTAGGGACTCCTACAATGAGCAGTTCTTC
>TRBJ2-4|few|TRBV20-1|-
CSVGTDATKNIQYF
TGCAGTGTTGGGACGGACGCGACCAAAAACATTCAGTACTTC
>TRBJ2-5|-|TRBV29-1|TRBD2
CSVEDPRTSEETQYF
TGCAGCGTTGAAGATCCCAGGACTAGCGAAGAGACCCAGTACTTC
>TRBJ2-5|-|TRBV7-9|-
CASNPATTRGQETQYF
TGTGCCAGCAACCCAGCAACAACCAGGGGACAAGAGACCCAGTACTTC
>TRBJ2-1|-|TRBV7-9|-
CASSLGGGSGNNYNEQFF
TGTGCCAGCAGCTTAGGAGGGGGGAGCGGAAACAACTACAATGAGCAGTTCTTC
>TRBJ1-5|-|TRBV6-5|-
CASKLSGNQPQHF
TGTGCCAGCAAGCTTTCGGGCAATCAGCCCCAGCATTTT